Listed below are T cell receptor beta chains from one sample, sequenced in a study of T cell responses to AZD1222 COVID-19 vaccine. Here immunoSEQ multiplex PCR was the method, and the copy in TCRdb shows in-frame clones only, minus some. The repertoire holds 65,000 to 95,000 clones, approximately 85% seen once, with less than 15% in the top ten. Sequencing was performed on peripheral blood, taken on day 0 of AZD1222 vaccination. The source of these receptors is an adult in good health. The CDR3 runs from the conserved cysteine through the conserved F or W. D genes are given only for firm matches. Clone size is stated in some rows and not others, as once, few, many or a class when expanded.

clone_size: NA; d_call: TRBD1; v_call: TRBV4-1; j_call: TRBJ1-4; cdr3_nt: TGCGCCAGCAGCCAAATCCCGGGACAGGGGAATGAAAAACTGTTTTTT; cdr3_aa: CASSQIPGQGNEKLFF
clone_size: NA; d_call: NA; v_call: TRBV12-5; j_call: TRBJ1-4; cdr3_nt: TGTGCTAGTGGTTTGGCGGTTGCAACTAATGAAAAACTGTTTTTT; cdr3_aa: CASGLAVATNEKLFF
clone_size: NA; d_call: NA; v_call: TRBV5-1; j_call: TRBJ1-4; cdr3_nt: TGCGCCAGCAGCTTGAACGCGGGAAATGAAAAACTGTTTTTT; cdr3_aa: CASSLNAGNEKLFF
clone_size: once; d_call: NA; v_call: TRBV5-1; j_call: TRBJ2-4; cdr3_nt: TGCGCCAGCAGCGTGGGGGAGCAAACAGGGAAGGGCATTCAGTACTTC; cdr3_aa: CASSVGEQTGKGIQYF
clone_size: NA; d_call: TRBD1; v_call: TRBV19; j_call: TRBJ1-5; cdr3_nt: TGTGCCAGCATCACAGGGGCGGGCGATAGCAATCAGCCCCAGCATTTT; cdr3_aa: CASITGAGDSNQPQHF
clone_size: NA; d_call: TRBD2; v_call: TRBV7-6; j_call: TRBJ2-1; cdr3_nt: TGTGCCAGCAGTTTGGGACTAGCGGGGGCCCACAATGAGCAGTTCTTC; cdr3_aa: CASSLGLAGAHNEQFF
clone_size: NA; d_call: NA; v_call: TRBV24-1; j_call: TRBJ2-2; cdr3_nt: TGTGCCACCAGTGATTTGTACAGCGGGGAGCTGTTTTTT; cdr3_aa: CATSDLYSGELFF
clone_size: once; d_call: TRBD1; v_call: TRBV18; j_call: TRBJ1-2; cdr3_nt: TGTGCCAGCTCGGGGACAGGGGCAAACTATGGCTACACCTTC; cdr3_aa: CASSGTGANYGYTF
clone_size: NA; d_call: NA; v_call: TRBV2; j_call: TRBJ1-6; cdr3_nt: TGTGCCAGCAGTGATGTCTCCTCGAGGGCGCCCCTCCACTTT; cdr3_aa: CASSDVSSRAPLHF
clone_size: once; d_call: NA; v_call: TRBV18; j_call: TRBJ1-4; cdr3_nt: TGTGCCAGCTCACCAAGCTCTAATGAAAAACTGTTTTTT; cdr3_aa: CASSPSSNEKLFF
clone_size: NA; d_call: NA; v_call: TRBV6-2/TRBV6-3; j_call: TRBJ1-3; cdr3_nt: TGTGCCAGCAGTTACGAGGGTATCAGCTCTGGAAACACCATATATTTT; cdr3_aa: CASSYEGISSGNTIYF
clone_size: NA; d_call: NA; v_call: TRBV29-1; j_call: TRBJ1-5; cdr3_nt: TGCAGCGTTGCCCACAGGCCCACCGAGCCCCAGCATTTT; cdr3_aa: CSVAHRPTEPQHF
clone_size: NA; d_call: NA; v_call: TRBV7-3; j_call: TRBJ2-3; cdr3_nt: TGTGCCAGCAGCGACCGGGACACACTCACAGATACGCAGTATTTT; cdr3_aa: CASSDRDTLTDTQYF
clone_size: NA; d_call: NA; v_call: TRBV7-2; j_call: TRBJ1-1; cdr3_nt: TGTGCCAGCAGCTTAGCCGGGAGGAGTGAAGCTTTCTTT; cdr3_aa: CASSLAGRSEAFF
clone_size: NA; d_call: NA; v_call: TRBV6-5; j_call: TRBJ1-4; cdr3_nt: TGTGCCAGCACCAACCGGGGGGGGGCGGATGAAAAACTGTTTTTT; cdr3_aa: CASTNRGGADEKLFF
clone_size: NA; d_call: TRBD1; v_call: TRBV7-3; j_call: TRBJ2-1; cdr3_nt: TGTGCCAGCAGCCGAACAGGGGATTCCTACAATGAGCAGTTCTTC; cdr3_aa: CASSRTGDSYNEQFF
clone_size: NA; d_call: TRBD2; v_call: TRBV6-1; j_call: TRBJ2-7; cdr3_nt: TGTGCCACCAGGGCTAGCGGGGGGGTCGTCGAGCAGTACTTC; cdr3_aa: CATRASGGVVEQYF
clone_size: NA; d_call: NA; v_call: TRBV6-5; j_call: TRBJ1-4; cdr3_nt: TGTGCCAGCAACAGAGACTCAACTAATGAAAAACTGTTTTTT; cdr3_aa: CASNRDSTNEKLFF